This T cell receptor beta chain was identified during a study of monozygotic twins with inflammatory bowel disease. Germline CDR1 is MNHEY and CDR2 is SVGAGI. The CDR3 totals 15 residues. Each UMI harboured a 6-nucleotide sample barcode and was appended via template switching. No DNA is given; TCRdb re-called the 5' RACE reads and lists each CDR3 protein once. This table holds 350,000 to 550,000 distinct CDR3 sequences. This chain links TRBV6-5 with TRBJ1-5. This TCR was recovered from a human donor with ulcerative colitis or Crohn's disease, or a healthy co-twin of an affected twin (not recorded which). Sequencing used blood. CDR3 sequence reads: CASSYPDGTNQPQHF.